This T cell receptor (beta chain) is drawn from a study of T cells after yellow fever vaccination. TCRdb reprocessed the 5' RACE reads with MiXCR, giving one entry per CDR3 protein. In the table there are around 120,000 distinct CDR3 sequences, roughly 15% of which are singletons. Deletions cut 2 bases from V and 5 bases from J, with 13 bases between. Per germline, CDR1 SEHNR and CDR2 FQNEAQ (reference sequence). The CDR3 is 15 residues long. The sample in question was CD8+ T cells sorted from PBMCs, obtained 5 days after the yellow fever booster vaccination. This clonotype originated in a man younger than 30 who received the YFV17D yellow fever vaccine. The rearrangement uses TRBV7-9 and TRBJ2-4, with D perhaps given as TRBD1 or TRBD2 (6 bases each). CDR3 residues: CASSLSIRGQNIQYF. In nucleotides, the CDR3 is TGTGCCAGCAGCTTAAGTATTCGGGGGCAAAACATTCAGTACTTC. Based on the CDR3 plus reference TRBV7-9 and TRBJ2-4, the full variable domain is DTGVSQNPRHKITKRGQNVTFRCDPISEHNRLYWYRQTLGQGPEFLTYFQNEAQLEKSRLLSDRFSAERPKGSFSTLEIQRTEQGDSAMYLCASSLSIRGQNIQYFGAGTRLSVL.